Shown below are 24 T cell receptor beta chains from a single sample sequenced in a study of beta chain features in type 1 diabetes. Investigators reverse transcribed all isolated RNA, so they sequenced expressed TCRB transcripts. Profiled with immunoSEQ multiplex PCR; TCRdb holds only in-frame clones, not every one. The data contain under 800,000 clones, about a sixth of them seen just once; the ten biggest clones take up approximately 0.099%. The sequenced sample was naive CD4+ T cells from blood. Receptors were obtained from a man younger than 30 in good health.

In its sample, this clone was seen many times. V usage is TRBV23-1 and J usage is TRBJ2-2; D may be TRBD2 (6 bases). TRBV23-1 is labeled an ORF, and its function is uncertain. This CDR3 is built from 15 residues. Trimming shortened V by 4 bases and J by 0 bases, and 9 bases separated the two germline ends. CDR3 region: CASSRSGANTGELFF. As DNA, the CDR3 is TGCGCCAGCAGTCGTAGCGGTGCGAACACCGGGGAGCTGTTTTTT.

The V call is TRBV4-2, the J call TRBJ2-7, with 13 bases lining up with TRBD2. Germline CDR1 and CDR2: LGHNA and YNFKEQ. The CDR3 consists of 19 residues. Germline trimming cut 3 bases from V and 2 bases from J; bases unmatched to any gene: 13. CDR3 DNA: TGTGCCAGCAGCCATCGCGCCACAATAACTAGCGGGAGGGCCTACGAGCAGTACTTC. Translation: CASSHRATITSGRAYEQYF.

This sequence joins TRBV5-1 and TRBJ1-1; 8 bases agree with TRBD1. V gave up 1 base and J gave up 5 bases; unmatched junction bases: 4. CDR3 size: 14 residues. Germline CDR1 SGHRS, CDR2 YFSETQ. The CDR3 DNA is TGCGCCAGCAGCTTGAATACAGGGGGGACTGAAGCTTTCTTT. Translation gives CASSLNTGGTEAFF.

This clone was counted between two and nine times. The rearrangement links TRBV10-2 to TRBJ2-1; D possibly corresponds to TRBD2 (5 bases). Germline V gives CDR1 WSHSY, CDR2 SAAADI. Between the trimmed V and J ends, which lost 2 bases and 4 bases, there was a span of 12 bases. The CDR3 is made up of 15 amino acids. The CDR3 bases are TGCGCCAGCAGTGAGATCGGCGGGCTTTACAATGAGCAGTTCTTC. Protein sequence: CASSEIGGLYNEQFF.

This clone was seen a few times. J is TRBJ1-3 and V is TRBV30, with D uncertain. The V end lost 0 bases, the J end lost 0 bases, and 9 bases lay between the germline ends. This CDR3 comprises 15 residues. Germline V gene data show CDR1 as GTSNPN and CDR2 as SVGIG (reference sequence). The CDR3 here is CAWSVISFSGNTIYF. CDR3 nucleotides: TGTGCCTGGAGTGTAATATCCTTCTCTGGAAACACCATATATTTT.

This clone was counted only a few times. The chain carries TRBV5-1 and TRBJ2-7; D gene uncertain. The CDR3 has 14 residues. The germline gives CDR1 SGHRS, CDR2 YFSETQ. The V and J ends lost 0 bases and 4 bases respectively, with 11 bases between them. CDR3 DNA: TGCGCCAGCAGCTTGGCCTTGGAGATTTACGAGCAGTACTTC. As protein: CASSLALEIYEQYF.

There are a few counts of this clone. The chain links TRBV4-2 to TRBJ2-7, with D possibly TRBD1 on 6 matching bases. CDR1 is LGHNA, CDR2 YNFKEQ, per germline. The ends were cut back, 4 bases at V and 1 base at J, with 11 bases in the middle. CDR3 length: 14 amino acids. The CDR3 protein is CASSPKGGSYEQYF. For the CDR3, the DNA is TGTGCCAGCAGCCCAAAAGGGGGTTCCTACGAGCAGTACTTC.

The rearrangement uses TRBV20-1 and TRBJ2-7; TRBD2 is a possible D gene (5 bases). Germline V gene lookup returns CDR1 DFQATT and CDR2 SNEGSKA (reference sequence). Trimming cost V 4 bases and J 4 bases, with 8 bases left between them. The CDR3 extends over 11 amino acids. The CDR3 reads CSANGVYEQYF. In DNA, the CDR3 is TGCAGTGCTAACGGGGTTTACGAGCAGTACTTC.

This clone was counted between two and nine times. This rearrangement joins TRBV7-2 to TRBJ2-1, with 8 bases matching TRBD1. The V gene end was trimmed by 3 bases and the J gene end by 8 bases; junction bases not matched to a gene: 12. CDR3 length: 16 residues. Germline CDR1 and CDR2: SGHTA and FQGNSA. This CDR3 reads CASSFAGTGGGDEQFF. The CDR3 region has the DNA TGTGCCAGCAGCTTCGCCGGGACAGGAGGTGGTGATGAGCAGTTCTTC.

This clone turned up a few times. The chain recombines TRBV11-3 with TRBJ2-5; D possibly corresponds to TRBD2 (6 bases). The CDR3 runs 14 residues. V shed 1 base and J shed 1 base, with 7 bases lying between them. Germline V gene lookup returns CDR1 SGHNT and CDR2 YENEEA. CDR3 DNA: TGTGCCAGCAGCTTAGCGGGGGTCCAAGAGACCCAGTACTTC. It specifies CASSLAGVQETQYF.

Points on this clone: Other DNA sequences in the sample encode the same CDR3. CDR3 DNA sequence: TGTGCCAGCTCACCTGGGAGCTCCTACGAGCAGTACTTC. Translated, it gives CASSPGSSYEQYF. V gene TRBV18 combines with J gene TRBJ2-7; perhaps TRBD2 as D (5 bases). The CDR3 contains 13 residues. Trimming cost V 3 bases and J 0 bases, with 6 bases left between them. Germline assignment: CDR1 KGHSH and CDR2 LQKENI.

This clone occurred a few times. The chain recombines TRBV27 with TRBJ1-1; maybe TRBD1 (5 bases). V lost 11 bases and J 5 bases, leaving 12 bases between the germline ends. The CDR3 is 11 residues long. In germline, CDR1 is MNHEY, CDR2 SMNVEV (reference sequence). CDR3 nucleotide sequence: TGTGCCGGAGGGGTACGAACTGAAGCTTTCTTT. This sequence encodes CAGGVRTEAFF.

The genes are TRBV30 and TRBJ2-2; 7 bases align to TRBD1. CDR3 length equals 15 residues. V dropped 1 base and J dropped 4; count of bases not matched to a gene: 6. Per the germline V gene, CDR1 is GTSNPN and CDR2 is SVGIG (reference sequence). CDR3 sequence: CAWSGLRGRTGELFF. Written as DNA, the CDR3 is TGTGCCTGGAGTGGCTTGAGGGGGCGCACCGGGGAGCTGTTTTTT. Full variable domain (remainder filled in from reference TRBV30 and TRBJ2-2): SQTIHQWPATLVQPVGSPLSLECTVEGTSNPNLYWYRQAAGRGLQLLFYSVGIGQISSEVPQNLSASRPQDRQFILSSKKLLLSDSGFYLCAWSGLRGRTGELFFGEGSRLTVL.

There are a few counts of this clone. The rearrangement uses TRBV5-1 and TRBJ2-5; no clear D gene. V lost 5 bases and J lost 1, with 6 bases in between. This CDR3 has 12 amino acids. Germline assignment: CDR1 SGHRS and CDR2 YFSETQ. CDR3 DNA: TGCGCCAGCAGGGTAGCCCAAGAGACCCAGTACTTC. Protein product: CASRVAQETQYF. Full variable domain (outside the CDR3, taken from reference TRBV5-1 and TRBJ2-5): KAGVTQTPRYLIKTRGQQVTLSCSPISGHRSVSWYQQTPGQGLQFLFEYFSETQRNKGNFPGRFSGRQFSNSRSEMNVSTLELGDSALYLCASRVAQETQYFGPGTRLLVL.

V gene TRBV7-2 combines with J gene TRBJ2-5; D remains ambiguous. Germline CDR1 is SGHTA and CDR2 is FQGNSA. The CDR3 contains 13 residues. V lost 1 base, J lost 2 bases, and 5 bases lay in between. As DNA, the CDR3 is TGTGCCAGCAGCTTAGAGATACAAGAGACCCAGTACTTC. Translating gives CASSLEIQETQYF.

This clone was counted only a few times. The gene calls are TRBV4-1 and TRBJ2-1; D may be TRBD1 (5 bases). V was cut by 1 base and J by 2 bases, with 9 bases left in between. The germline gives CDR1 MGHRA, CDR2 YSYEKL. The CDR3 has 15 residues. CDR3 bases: TGCGCCAGCAGCCAAGTAGGGGTTACCTACAATGAGCAGTTCTTC. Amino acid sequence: CASSQVGVTYNEQFF.

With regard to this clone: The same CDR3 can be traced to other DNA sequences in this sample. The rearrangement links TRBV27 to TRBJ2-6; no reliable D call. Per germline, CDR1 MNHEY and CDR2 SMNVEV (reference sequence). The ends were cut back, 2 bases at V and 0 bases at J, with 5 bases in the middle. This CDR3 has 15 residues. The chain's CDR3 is CASSLKGSGANVLTF. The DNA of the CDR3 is TGTGCCAGCAGTTTAAAAGGCTCTGGGGCCAACGTCCTGACTTTC.

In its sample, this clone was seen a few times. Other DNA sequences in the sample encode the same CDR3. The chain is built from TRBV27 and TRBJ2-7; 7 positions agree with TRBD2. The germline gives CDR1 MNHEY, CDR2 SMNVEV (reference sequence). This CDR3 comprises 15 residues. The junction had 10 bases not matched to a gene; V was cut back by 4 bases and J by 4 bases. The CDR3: CASSSAGEGWYEQYF. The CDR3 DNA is TGTGCCAGCAGTTCTGCGGGGGAGGGTTGGTACGAGCAGTACTTC.

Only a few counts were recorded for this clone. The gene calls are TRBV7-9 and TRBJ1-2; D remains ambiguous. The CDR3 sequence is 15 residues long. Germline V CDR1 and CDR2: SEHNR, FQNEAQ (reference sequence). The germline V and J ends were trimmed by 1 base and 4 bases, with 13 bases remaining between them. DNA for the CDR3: TGTGCCAGCAGCTTAGGACGGACGCGAGTCTATGGCTACACCTTC. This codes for CASSLGRTRVYGYTF.

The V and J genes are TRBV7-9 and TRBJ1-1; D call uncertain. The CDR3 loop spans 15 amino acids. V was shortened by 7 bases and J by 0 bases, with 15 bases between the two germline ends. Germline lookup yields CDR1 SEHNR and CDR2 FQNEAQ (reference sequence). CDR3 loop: CASTKPGEMNTEAFF. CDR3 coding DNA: TGTGCCAGCACCAAACCTGGGGAGATGAACACTGAAGCTTTCTTT.

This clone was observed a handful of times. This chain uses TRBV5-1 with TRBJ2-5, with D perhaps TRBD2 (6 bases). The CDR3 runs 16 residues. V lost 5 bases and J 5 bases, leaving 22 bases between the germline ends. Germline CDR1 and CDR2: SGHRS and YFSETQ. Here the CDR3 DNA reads TGCGCCAGCAGGCCCCTTGGGACTCCTCCCCTGGAGACCCAGTACTTC. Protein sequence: CASRPLGTPPLETQYF.

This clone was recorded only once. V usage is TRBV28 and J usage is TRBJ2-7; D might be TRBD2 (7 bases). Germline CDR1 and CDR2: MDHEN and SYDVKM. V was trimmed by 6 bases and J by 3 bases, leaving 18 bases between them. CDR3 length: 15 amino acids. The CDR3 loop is CASRPRGEGRYEQYF. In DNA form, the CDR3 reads TGTGCCAGCAGGCCGAGGGGGGAGGGCCGCTACGAGCAGTACTTC.

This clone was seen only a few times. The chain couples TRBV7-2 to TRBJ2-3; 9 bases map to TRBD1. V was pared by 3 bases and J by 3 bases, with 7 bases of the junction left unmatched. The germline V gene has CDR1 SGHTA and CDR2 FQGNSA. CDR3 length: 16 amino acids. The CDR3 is CASSLSGTGFTDTQYF. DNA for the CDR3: TGTGCCAGCAGCTTGAGTGGGACAGGGTTTACAGATACGCAGTATTTT.

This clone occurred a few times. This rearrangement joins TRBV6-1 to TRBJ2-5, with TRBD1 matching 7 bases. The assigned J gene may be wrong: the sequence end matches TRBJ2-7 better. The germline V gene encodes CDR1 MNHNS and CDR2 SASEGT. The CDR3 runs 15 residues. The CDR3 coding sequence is TGTGCCAGCAGTGATCCGGGACAGATTCTCTACGAGCAGTACTTC. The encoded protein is CASSDPGQILYEQYF.